Only a few counts were recorded for the clone carrying this T cell receptor beta chain. As yet, its antigen is unknown. These data belong to a study of T cells in Graves' hyperthyroidism and ophthalmopathy. Each diagnosis was grounded in clinical symptoms, serum thyroxine and TRAb, thyroid ultrasound, and orbital computed tomography. PBMCs were sourced from 9 to 10 ml fresh peripheral blood. Study-level points and caveats: Ophthalmopathy onset followed model prediction by a median roughly 6 months. Among clonotypes expanded in thyroid above 0.001, most were also found in blood.

Germline loops: CDR1 LNHDA, CDR2 SQIVND (reference sequence). Deletions cut 7 bases from V and 5 bases from J, with 14 bases between. The CDR3 is 13 amino acids. The investigators amplified TCR beta CDR3 regions from RNA transcripts. In the first-round RT-PCR of the TCR CDR3, the HTBI primer set was used. TCRdb fed the multiplex PCR reads into MiXCR, producing one record per CDR3 protein. The data contain hundreds of thousands of distinct CDR3 sequences, 15% to 20% of them singletons. This TCR was sampled from a woman between 25 and 40 years old with Graves' hyperthyroidism. The rearrangement joins TRBV19 to TRBJ1-1, with D possibly being TRBD1 (6 bases). The sequenced sample was blood. The CDR3 loop is CASTMGGLTEAFF. In DNA, the CDR3 is TGTGCCAGTACTATGGGGGGGCTTACTGAAGCTTTCTTT.